The 20 T cell receptor beta chains below all came from one sample that was sequenced in a study of monozygotic twins with inflammatory bowel disease. Reprocessing the 5' RACE reads, TCRdb reports a single entry for every CDR3 protein and omits DNA. The ten top clones account for 2% to 3%, within a sample of approximately 390,000 distinct CDR3 sequences. The sample taken for sequencing was blood. The receptors come from a human donor with ulcerative colitis or Crohn's disease, or a healthy co-twin of an affected twin (not recorded which).

This chain connects TRBV14 to TRBJ1-3; TCRdb reports TRBD1, a call that lacks DNA to check it against. Germline-derived CDR1 and CDR2 are SGHDN and FVKESK. The CDR3 runs to 16 residues. CDR3 sequence reads: CASSQESGYSGNTIYF.

The genes are TRBV29-1 and TRBJ1-2. Germline loops: CDR1 SQVTM, CDR2 ANQGSEA. This CDR3 has 11 residues. Here the CDR3 reads CSVDRWPGYTF.

This chain joins TRBV7-2 and TRBJ2-7; TCRdb lists TRBD1, though no DNA is available to test this call. Germline CDR1 SGHTA, CDR2 FQGNSA. The CDR3 extends over 15 amino acids. The chain's CDR3 is CASSLEYGGIYEQYF. Full variable domain (rest looked up from reference TRBV7-2 and TRBJ2-7): GAGVSQSPSNKVTEKGKDVELRCDPISGHTALYWYRQSLGQGLEFLIYFQGNSAPDKSGLPSDRFSAERTGGSVSTLTIQRTQQEDSAVYLCASSLEYGGIYEQYFGPGTRLTVT.

The chain has TRBV4-2 and TRBJ1-5. The V gene's germline CDR1 is LGHNA and CDR2 YNFKEQ. This CDR3 has 18 residues. The CDR3 loop reads CASSLLSGGYRGNQPQHF.

The rearrangement joins TRBV4-2 to TRBJ1-1. The CDR3 spans 16 residues. CDR1 and CDR2 from the germline V gene are LGHNA and YNFKEQ. CDR3 region: CASSQVGPSKNTEAFF.

This rearrangement joins TRBV20-1 to TRBJ1-1; absent DNA, TCRdb's TRBD1 call cannot be checked. The CDR3 runs 15 residues. Germline values: CDR1 DFQATT, CDR2 SNEGSKA (reference sequence). The CDR3 region is CSARSLAGGITEAFF.

The genes are TRBV5-1 and TRBJ2-5; the TCRdb call, TRBD2, lacks DNA for checking. CDR1 and CDR2 from the germline V gene are SGHRS and YFSETQ. There are 15 residues in the CDR3. The CDR3 loop is CASSLVGASGETQYF.

This rearrangement joins TRBV4-1 to TRBJ1-2. The CDR3 covers 15 residues. Germline CDR1 and CDR2: MGHRA and YSYEKL. The CDR3 is CASSQGSGTPYGYTF.

The CDR3 reads CASSSRDVKDTQYF. The J gene is TRBJ2-3, the V gene TRBV12-3 or TRBV12-4; TCRdb's D gene call, TRBD1, goes unchecked for lack of DNA. The CDR3 extends over 14 amino acids.

V is TRBV27 and J is TRBJ2-7; TCRdb outputs TRBD2, but without DNA this stays unchecked. CDR1 and CDR2 from the germline V gene are MNHEY and SMNVEV (reference sequence). This CDR3 has 16 residues. CDR3 in amino acids: CASSLGGPSGTYEQYF.

This sequence joins TRBV20-1 and TRBJ1-5. Germline lookup yields CDR1 DFQATT and CDR2 SNEGSKA (reference sequence). The CDR3 runs 11 residues. The CDR3 region is CSASQDQPQHF.

The chain combines TRBV20-1 with TRBJ2-3. There are 15 residues in the CDR3. The V gene's germline CDR1 is DFQATT and CDR2 SNEGSKA (reference sequence). This CDR3 is CSARDFSVGRFTQYF.

The chain carries TRBV4-1 and TRBJ2-3; absent DNA, TCRdb's TRBD1 call cannot be checked. Germline CDR1 reads MGHRA; CDR2 reads YSYEKL. The CDR3 totals 14 residues. The CDR3 protein is CASSPYVLTDTQYF.

The CDR3 here is CASSRRHREHGYTF. The V call is TRBV7-2, the J call TRBJ1-2; checking the TCRdb D call of TRBD1 is not possible without DNA. The CDR3 is 14 amino acids. Germline V CDR1 and CDR2: SGHTA, FQGNSA. The full variable domain, rest sourced from reference TRBV7-2 and TRBJ1-2, is GAGVSQSPSNKVTEKGKDVELRCDPISGHTALYWYRQSLGQGLEFLIYFQGNSAPDKSGLPSDRFSAERTGGSVSTLTIQRTQQEDSAVYLCASSRRHREHGYTFGSGTRLTVV.

The chain uses TRBV12-3 or TRBV12-4 and TRBJ2-7; the TCRdb call, TRBD1, lacks DNA for checking. This CDR3 spans 13 amino acids. The chain's CDR3 is CASRLQGAYEQYF.

J is TRBJ1-4 and V is TRBV29-1. The length of the CDR3 is 12 residues. Germline CDR1 reads SQVTM; CDR2 reads ANQGSEA. CDR3 sequence reads: CSAQGPNEKLFF.

This sequence joins TRBV20-1 and TRBJ2-5; TCRdb's D call of TRBD1 is untestable without DNA. The germline V gene has CDR1 DFQATT and CDR2 SNEGSKA (reference sequence). This CDR3 has 14 amino acids. CDR3 loop: CSARGTGGKETQYF.

V usage is TRBV1 and J usage is TRBJ1-1; TCRdb calls TRBD1, which cannot be checked without DNA. TRBV1 is a listed pseudogene. The CDR3 has 15 amino acids. The CDR3 loop reads CTSSQERPGGTEAFF.

The chain joins TRBV28 to TRBJ2-7; TCRdb's D call of TRBD1 is untestable without DNA. The CDR3 loop spans 15 amino acids. Germline assignment: CDR1 MDHEN and CDR2 SYDVKM. This chain's CDR3 is CASSSPLDVSYEQYF.

The rearrangement uses TRBV20-1 and TRBJ2-6. This CDR3 is 16 amino acids long. Germline values: CDR1 DFQATT, CDR2 SNEGSKA (reference sequence). The chain's CDR3 is CSASNFGDSGANVLTF.